The clone carrying this T cell receptor beta chain was counted between two and nine times. Its target is not known. This entry belongs to a study of beta chain features in type 1 diabetes. Overall study findings and caveats: For Type 1 diabetes patients, all four CD4+ subsets carried TCRB CDR3s that were moderately but significantly shorter.

What was sequenced were expressed TCRB transcripts, since all of the isolated RNA had been reverse transcribed. Method: immunoSEQ multiplex PCR; TCRdb's copy keeps in-frame clones and lacks some. The table includes about 260,000 clones, approximately 24% detected once. The CDR3 has 11 amino acids. CDR1 LNHDA and CDR2 SQIVND come from the germline V gene (reference sequence). V dropped 7 bases and J dropped 5 bases, with 8 bases sitting between them. The sample consisted of naive CD4+ T cells from blood. The chain recombines TRBV19 with TRBJ1-2, with D perhaps TRBD1 (6 bases). The TCR comes from a woman aged 30 to 39 with type 1 diabetes. The CDR3 coding sequence is TGTGCCAGTACCAGGGGTTATGGCTACACCTTC. This gives the protein CASTRGYGYTF.